What follows are 23 T cell receptor beta chains derived from one specimen sequenced in a study of shared clonotypes between healthy human individuals. Repertoires were generated with immunoSEQ multiplex PCR, while TCRdb's copy carries only in-frame clones and drops some. Of approximately 500,000 clones listed, about 84% are singletons. Sequencing was carried out using PBMCs. The source is a woman in her 40s in good health. Some clones in this sample may be carry-over from other donors' samples.

The genes are TRBV2 and TRBJ1-3; tentatively, D is TRBD1 (6 bases). CDR1 and CDR2 from the germline V gene are SNHLY and FYNNEI. CDR3 length equals 14 residues. V gave up 5 bases and J gave up 4 bases, with 12 bases separating them. CDR3 nucleotide sequence: TGTGCCAGCAGTTCCGAGGGGGTAGGAAACACCATATATTTT. Translation: CASSSEGVGNTIYF.

Concerning this clone: Given a much more abundant clone one base away, this may be a read error. The chain is built from TRBV15 and TRBJ2-5; 7 nucleotides align to TRBD2. The CDR3 contains 16 residues. With V trimmed by 0 bases and J by 3 bases, 7 bases remained unmatched. CDR1 is LNHNV and CDR2 is YYDKDF in the germline V gene (reference sequence). The CDR3 DNA follows: TGTGCCACCAGCAGAGAAAGGGAGGGACCAAAAGAGACCCAGTACTTC. This gives the protein CATSREREGPKETQYF.

This chain uses TRBV9 with TRBJ2-1; 9 positions agree with TRBD2. J gave up 7 bases and V 1 base, and 3 bases lay outside the gene matches. There are 14 residues in the CDR3. Germline CDR1 is SGDLS and CDR2 is YYNGEE. The CDR3, as DNA: TGTGCCAGCAGCGTAAGCGGGGGGTGGAATGAGCAGTTCTTC. This translates into CASSVSGGWNEQFF.

The chain joins TRBV30 to TRBJ2-5; D may match TRBD1 or TRBD2 (7 bases each). V was pared by 7 bases and J by 5 bases, with 26 bases between. The CDR3 is made up of 16 amino acids. Germline loops: CDR1 GTSNPN, CDR2 SVGIG (reference sequence). CDR3: CASLWRETPGGETQYF. The DNA for the CDR3 is TGTGCCTCACTTTGGCGGGAGACACCAGGGGGGGAGACCCAGTACTTC.

The chain recombines TRBV6-1 with TRBJ2-5; D gene unclear. The ends were cut back, 2 bases at V and 5 bases at J, with 6 bases in the middle. CDR1 and CDR2 from the germline V gene are MNHNS and SASEGT. The CDR3 sequence is 12 residues long. The DNA of the CDR3 is TGTGCCAGCAGTGAATTCCGGGAGACCCAGTACTTC. Amino acids: CASSEFRETQYF.

A note on this clone: The same CDR3 arises from other DNA sequences in this sample as well. The rearrangement links TRBV5-1 to TRBJ2-2, with D possibly matching TRBD2 (5 bases). Germline values: CDR1 SGHRS, CDR2 YFSETQ. V was clipped by 1 base and J by 2 bases, with 6 bases between them. The CDR3 covers 14 residues. CDR3 region: CASSLSGNTGELFF. DNA of the CDR3: TGCGCCAGCAGCTTGTCGGGAAACACCGGGGAGCTGTTTTTT.

This rearrangement joins TRBV7-2 to TRBJ2-1; 14 nucleotides agree with TRBD2. With V trimmed by 2 bases and J by 7 bases, 7 bases remained unmatched. The CDR3 spans 17 residues. The germline CDR1 and CDR2 sequences are SGHTA and FQGNSA. The DNA for the CDR3 is TGTGCCAGCAGCTTACAGGGACTAGCGGGAGTAAGAAATGAGCAGTTCTTC. It codes for CASSLQGLAGVRNEQFF.

The chain links TRBV11-2 to TRBJ2-7; a weak D match, TRBD1 (6 bases). The germline V gene has CDR1 SGHAT and CDR2 FQNNGV. Deletions cut 1 base from V and 3 bases from J, with 16 bases between. This CDR3 contains 16 residues. CDR3 nucleotides: TGTGCCAGCAGCTTAGTTTCACCGGGACATTACTACGAGCAGTACTTC. This sequence encodes CASSLVSPGHYYEQYF.

For this clone: A far more abundant clone sits one base away, making this likely a read error. The chain employs TRBV7-2 and TRBJ1-1, with D maybe TRBD1 (5 bases). Germline lookup yields CDR1 SGHTA and CDR2 FQGNSA. Trimming removed 4 bases at V and 6 bases at J, with 18 bases between. The CDR3 consists of 15 residues. CDR3 region: CASSSTGTGRAEAFF. CDR3 DNA sequence: TGTGCCAGCAGCTCGACCGGGACCGGGAGGGCTGAAGCTTTCTTT.

Concerning this clone itself: A read error may be the cause here, since a much bigger clone is one base away. The identical CDR3 is also encoded by other nucleotide sequences in the sample. V usage is TRBV7-3 and J usage is TRBJ2-7, with 7 nucleotides matching TRBD2. With V trimmed by 0 bases and J by 2 bases, 13 bases remained unmatched. The CDR3 totals 18 residues. Germline V gene data show CDR1 as SGHTA and CDR2 as FQGTGA. This chain's CDR3 is CASSLTSSGRSSPYEQYF. The CDR3 bases are TGTGCCAGCAGCTTAACCTCTAGCGGTAGGAGTAGCCCCTACGAGCAGTACTTC.

This chain uses TRBV4-3 with TRBJ2-2; the match to TRBD1 covers 7 bases. V lost 1 base and J lost 4; bases outside the gene matches: 6. Germline V lookup: CDR1 LGHNA, CDR2 YSLEER. CDR3 length: 16 residues. The chain's CDR3 is CASSQVVGQATGELFF. DNA of the CDR3: TGCGCCAGCAGCCAAGTCGTCGGACAGGCCACCGGGGAGCTGTTTTTT.

About this clone itself: One end of the junction varies from germline; a read error may be responsible. CDR3 region: CASSLSRAVYINQPQHF. The CDR3 nucleotides are TGTGCTAGCAGCTTATCCAGGGCGGTCTATATCAATCAGCCCCAGCATTTT. The chain carries TRBV11-2 and TRBJ1-5; possible D gene TRBD1, 5 bases. The CDR3 has 17 residues. CDR1 SGHAT and CDR2 FQNNGV come from the germline V gene. The whole variable domain, filled in from reference TRBV11-2 and TRBJ1-5, reads EAGVAQSPRYKIIEKRQSVAFWCNPISGHATLYWYQQILGQGPKLLIQFQNNGVVDDSQLPKDRFSAERLKGVDSTLKIQPAKLEDSAVYLCASSLSRAVYINQPQHFGDGTRLSIL.

CDR3 bases: TGCGCCAGCAGCCAAGTTGCGGGAGGTAAAAGAAGTAGCTCCTACAATGAGCAGTTCTTC. The encoded protein is CASSQVAGGKRSSSYNEQFF. The rearrangement uses TRBV4-3 and TRBJ2-1; 8 nucleotides match TRBD2. From germline, CDR1 is LGHNA and CDR2 YSLEER. J lost 0 bases, V lost 1 base, and 14 bases had no gene match. The CDR3 loop spans 20 amino acids.

The chain links TRBV9 to TRBJ2-3; possibly TRBD2 for D (5 bases). The CDR3 has 15 residues. Trimming took off 4 bases at V and 0 bases at J, with 12 bases between the two ends. CDR1 is SGDLS and CDR2 is YYNGEE in the germline V gene. The CDR3 DNA sequence: TGTGCCAGCAGCTCGCCCAGAGGGAGCACAGATACGCAGTATTTT. Its protein is CASSSPRGSTDTQYF.

The chain employs TRBV7-6 and TRBJ2-5; D might be TRBD1 or TRBD2, each matching 6 bases. Germline assignment: CDR1 SGHVS and CDR2 FNYEAQ. Trimming pared 5 bases from V and 5 bases from J, leaving 15 bases between. The CDR3 is 14 residues long. As DNA, the CDR3 is TGTGCCAGCAGCATTGGAGGGGGTTGGGAGACCCAGTACTTC. This codes for CASSIGGGWETQYF.

For this clone: A far larger clone is one nucleotide away, so this likely arose from a read error. This sample also contains other DNA sequences that code for the same CDR3. The J gene is TRBJ1-5, the V gene TRBV2; D not resolved. Germline V gives CDR1 SNHLY, CDR2 FYNNEI. Trimming cost V 5 bases and J 5 bases, with 10 bases left between them. The CDR3 loop spans 13 amino acids. For the CDR3, the DNA is TGTGCCAGCAGTTTTGCGGGAGATCAGCCCCAGCATTTT. Protein product: CASSFAGDQPQHF.

This clone was detected a few times. A far larger clone lies a single base away; this is likely a read error. The chain couples TRBV11-2 to TRBJ1-5, with TRBD1 as a possible D gene (5 bases). The CDR3 loop spans 15 amino acids. Between the trimmed V and J ends, which lost 1 base and 2 bases, there was a span of 9 bases. Germline loops: CDR1 SGHAT, CDR2 FQNNGV. CDR3 loop: CASSLGRGGNQPQHF. The CDR3 DNA reads as TGTGCCAGCAGCTTAGGTCGAGGGGGCAATCAGCCCCAGCATTTT.

The chain has TRBV14 and TRBJ2-1, with D maybe TRBD2 (6 bases). V lost 2 bases to trimming and J lost 9 bases, with 20 bases between them. This CDR3 region has 16 residues. Germline CDR1 and CDR2: SGHDN and FVKESK. The CDR3 spells CASSQLWGEIRSEQFF. The CDR3 nucleotides read TGTGCCAGCAGCCAACTATGGGGGGAGATTCGGAGTGAGCAGTTCTTC.

The chain uses TRBV15 and TRBJ1-4; perhaps TRBD1 as D (5 bases). CDR3 length: 15 residues. Germline CDR1 reads LNHNV; CDR2 reads YYDKDF (reference sequence). V dropped 0 bases and J dropped 6 bases, with 11 bases sitting between them. This chain's CDR3 is CATSRDQGVDEKLFF. CDR3 sequence (DNA): TGTGCCACCAGCAGAGATCAAGGGGTGGATGAAAAACTGTTTTTT.

This clone was found a few times. This chain joins TRBV13 and TRBJ2-7, with 8 bases fitting TRBD2. This CDR3 region has 15 residues. V shed 4 bases and J 1 base; nucleotides not matched to a gene: 6. Germline lookup yields CDR1 PRHDT and CDR2 FYEKMQ (reference sequence). CDR3 DNA: TGTGCCAGCAGCTGGAGACTAGCGCTATCCTACGAGCAGTACTTC. Amino acid sequence: CASSWRLALSYEQYF.

With regard to this clone: Since a far larger clone is one base different, this is likely a read error. This chain links TRBV28 with TRBJ2-7, with D uncertain. The CDR3 covers 12 residues. CDR1 and CDR2 (germline): MDHEN, SYDVKM. Trimming left V 8 bases short and J 6 bases short, with 14 bases between. Here the CDR3 DNA reads TGTGCCAGCGGACGGCCTTACTTCGAGCAGTACTTC. Its protein is CASGRPYFEQYF.

This chain uses TRBV7-6 with TRBJ1-4; TRBD1 might be the D (5 bases). The CDR3 is made up of 15 amino acids. The V end lost 1 base, the J end lost 7 bases, and 13 bases lay between the germline ends. Germline CDR1 SGHVS, CDR2 FNYEAQ. CDR3 residues: CASSLDGGGSEKLFF. DNA for the CDR3: TGTGCCAGCAGCTTAGACGGGGGTGGGAGTGAAAAACTGTTTTTT.

On this clone itself: A far larger clone is a single base away, which makes a read error likely. The V gene is TRBV4-2, the J gene TRBJ2-1; D not certain. The CDR3 is 18 residues long. Between the trimmed V and J ends, which lost 1 base and 1 base, there was a span of 17 bases. Germline lookup yields CDR1 LGHNA and CDR2 YNFKEQ. The CDR3 loop reads CASSQGARASYSYNEQFF. CDR3 nucleotides: TGTGCCAGCAGCCAAGGGGCTAGAGCCTCTTATTCCTACAATGAGCAGTTCTTC.